Following are 26 T cell receptor beta chains from one sample sequenced in a study of response to subunit inactivated influenza vaccine. TCRdb called the RT-PCR reads again in MiXCR, with one record for every CDR3 protein. Among some 180,000 distinct CDR3 sequences listed, nearly 9.5% were seen once. The sample consisted of non-naive T cells sorted from PBMCs, taken on the day of vaccination. Source of these receptors: a man aged 45-65 years who received an inactivated influenza vaccine.

This rearrangement joins TRBV10-3 to TRBJ2-7; 8 bases fit TRBD1. The CDR3 extends over 14 amino acids. V lost 6 bases, J lost 3 bases, and 7 bases stayed unmatched. Germline V gene lookup returns CDR1 ENHRY and CDR2 SYGVKD. The CDR3 nucleotides read TGTGCCATCAGGAAGGACAGGGTAGGCTACGAGCAGTACTTC. Residues: CAIRKDRVGYEQYF.

In this sample, this clonotype turned up a few times. This rearrangement joins TRBV7-2 to TRBJ2-7; 7 bases map to TRBD2. CDR1 and CDR2 from the germline V gene are SGHTA and FQGNSA. This CDR3 is 15 amino acids long. The V gene end was trimmed by 4 bases and the J gene end by 2 bases; junction bases not matched to a gene: 8. CDR3 protein: CASSSRASGPYEQYF. DNA for the CDR3: TGTGCCAGCAGCTCTCGAGCTAGCGGACCCTACGAGCAGTACTTC. The whole variable domain, filled in from reference TRBV7-2 and TRBJ2-7, reads GAGVSQSPSNKVTEKGKDVELRCDPISGHTALYWYRQSLGQGLEFLIYFQGNSAPDKSGLPSDRFSAERTGGSVSTLTIQRTQQEDSAVYLCASSSRASGPYEQYFGPGTRLTVT.

The sample holds many counts of this clonotype. The gene calls are TRBV7-9 and TRBJ2-1; 15 bases fit TRBD2. There are 16 residues in the CDR3. The V gene end was trimmed by 3 bases and the J gene end by 6 bases; junction bases not matched to a gene: 3. In germline, CDR1 is SEHNR, CDR2 FQNEAQ (reference sequence). CDR3 loop: CASSFPGLAGGNEQFF. DNA for the CDR3: TGTGCCAGCAGCTTTCCGGGACTAGCGGGAGGCAATGAGCAGTTCTTC. Looking up the rest from reference TRBV7-9 and TRBJ2-1 gives the full variable domain: DTGVSQNPRHKITKRGQNVTFRCDPISEHNRLYWYRQTLGQGPEFLTYFQNEAQLEKSRLLSDRFSAERPKGSFSTLEIQRTEQGDSAMYLCASSFPGLAGGNEQFFGPGTRLTVL.

This clonotype was observed a few times. The J gene is TRBJ1-5, the V gene TRBV19; 7 nucleotides align to TRBD1. This CDR3 region has 15 residues. Germline values: CDR1 LNHDA, CDR2 SQIVND (reference sequence). After removal of 0 bases from V and 6 bases from J, the junction contained 5 bases not matched to a gene. The CDR3 DNA follows: TGTGCCAGTAGTATAGATGACAGGGCCCCTCAGCCCCAGCATTTT. This encodes CASSIDDRAPQPQHF. Complete variable domain (other parts from reference TRBV19 and TRBJ1-5): DGGITQSPKYLFRKEGQNVTLSCEQNLNHDAMYWYRQDPGQGLRLIYYSQIVNDFQKGDIAEGYSVSREKKESFPLTVTSAQKNPTAFYLCASSIDDRAPQPQHFGDGTRLSIL.

This clonotype was observed at least ten times. The chain couples TRBV30 to TRBJ1-1, with no clear D. The V gene's germline CDR1 is GTSNPN and CDR2 SVGIG (reference sequence). Deletions cut 2 bases from V and 3 bases from J, with 4 bases between. CDR3 size: 11 residues. CDR3 DNA sequence: TGTGCCTGGAGTCTGGACACTGAAGCTTTCTTT. Encoded protein: CAWSLDTEAFF.

There are many counts of this clonotype. The genes are TRBV12-3 or TRBV12-4 and TRBJ2-2; D may be TRBD2 (5 bases). This CDR3 is built from 17 residues. V lost 0 bases and J 0 bases, leaving 11 bases between the germline ends. CDR3 DNA: TGTGCCAGCAGTTTAGCGCCAAGCGGATCGAACACCGGGGAGCTGTTTTTT. This sequence encodes CASSLAPSGSNTGELFF.

This clonotype occurred many times. This chain uses TRBV6-2 or TRBV6-3 with TRBJ2-6, with D unclear. CDR3 length: 17 amino acids. Looked up from germline, CDR1 is MNHEY and CDR2 is SVGEGT. Trimming cost V 0 bases and J 1 base, with 10 bases left between them. The CDR3 nucleotides are TGTGCCAGCAGTTACTCCAACCTTAGGTCTGGGGCCAACGTCCTGACTTTC. Protein sequence: CASSYSNLRSGANVLTF.

This clonotype was found a few times. The rearrangement uses TRBV20-1 and TRBJ1-1, with a tentative D call TRBD1 (5 bases). Trimming stripped 8 bases from V and 6 bases from J, with 22 bases between. This CDR3 comprises 14 residues. Germline lookup yields CDR1 DFQATT and CDR2 SNEGSKA (reference sequence). The CDR3 reads CSSKRRGMAAEAFF. CDR3 nucleotides: TGCAGTTCGAAAAGAAGGGGAATGGCCGCTGAAGCTTTCTTT.

The chain employs TRBV7-9 and TRBJ1-2; no definite D call. V lost 2 bases to trimming and J lost 0 bases, with 7 bases between them. Germline-derived CDR1 and CDR2 are SEHNR and FQNEAQ (reference sequence). The CDR3 is made up of 14 amino acids. Written as DNA, the CDR3 is TGTGCCAGCAGCTTAATGGGATCTAACTATGGCTACACCTTC. It codes for CASSLMGSNYGYTF.

Ten or more counts support this clonotype. The gene calls are TRBV5-5 and TRBJ1-3; tentative D call: TRBD1 (5 bases). Germline values: CDR1 SGHKS, CDR2 YYEKEE (reference sequence). V was pared by 4 bases and J by 3 bases, with 20 bases between. This CDR3 region has 17 residues. DNA of the CDR3: TGTGCCAGCAGCCAACAATTGCAGGGACGGGATGGAAACACCATATATTTT. Protein: CASSQQLQGRDGNTIYF.

The chain employs TRBV6-2 or TRBV6-3 and TRBJ2-1; D unclear. This CDR3 has 15 residues. Germline CDR1 and CDR2: MNHEY and SVGEGT. V was clipped by 2 bases and J by 6 bases, with 14 bases between them. CDR3 nucleotide sequence: TGTGCCAGCAGTTACCTGATTGGGAAGGCCAATGAGCAGTTCTTC. Translation: CASSYLIGKANEQFF.

This clonotype was found many times. The chain joins TRBV20-1 to TRBJ1-6, with unresolved D. Germline-derived CDR1 and CDR2 are DFQATT and SNEGSKA (reference sequence). The CDR3 has 12 amino acids. V lost 6 bases and J 7 bases, leaving 10 bases between the germline ends. CDR3 sequence (DNA): TGCAGTGCCGAGATCGGGAATTCACCCCTCCACTTT. Amino acid sequence: CSAEIGNSPLHF.

This rearrangement joins TRBV7-2 to TRBJ1-6, with D maybe TRBD1 (5 bases). Germline assignment: CDR1 SGHTA and CDR2 FQGNSA. V lost 6 bases and J 2 bases, leaving 11 bases between the germline ends. CDR3 length equals 15 residues. Here the CDR3 DNA reads TGTGCCAGCAGGAAGGACACGGCCTATAATTCACCCCTCCACTTT. Translation gives CASRKDTAYNSPLHF.

This chain links TRBV4-1 with TRBJ2-3, with 8 bases aligning to TRBD1. The germline gives CDR1 MGHRA, CDR2 YSYEKL. Germline trimming cut 4 bases from V and 4 bases from J; bases unmatched to any gene: 10. The CDR3 runs to 16 residues. This chain's CDR3 is CASSRAGQGRADTQYF. CDR3 sequence (DNA): TGCGCCAGCAGCCGGGCCGGACAGGGTAGGGCAGATACGCAGTATTTT.

In its sample, this clonotype was seen many times. V usage is TRBV20-1 and J usage is TRBJ2-7; tentative D call: TRBD2 (6 bases). There are 12 residues in the CDR3. Trimming removed 6 bases from V and 0 bases from J, with 9 bases in between. Germline assignment: CDR1 DFQATT and CDR2 SNEGSKA (reference sequence). For the CDR3, the DNA is TGCAGTGCCCCGCGGGGCTCCTACGAGCAGTACTTC. Encoded protein: CSAPRGSYEQYF.

The chain uses TRBV20-1 and TRBJ2-4, with a possible D match to TRBD2 (5 bases). The ends were cut back, 3 bases at V and 1 base at J, with 10 bases in the middle. Germline-derived CDR1 and CDR2 are DFQATT and SNEGSKA (reference sequence). The CDR3 has 14 residues. The CDR3 protein is CSASGKEAKNIQYF. The DNA of the CDR3 is TGCAGTGCTAGCGGGAAGGAGGCCAAAAACATTCAGTACTTC.

This clonotype appeared a few times. The chain combines TRBV10-1 with TRBJ1-6; 9 bases are a match to TRBD1. Germline V lookup: CDR1 WNHNN, CDR2 SYGVQD (reference sequence). The trim removed 7 bases at V and 8 bases at J, leaving 3 bases unmatched. The CDR3 is 13 residues long. In DNA form, the CDR3 reads TGCGCCAGCAAAAGGGACAGGGATTCACCCCTCCACTTT. Its translation: CASKRDRDSPLHF.

The table lists this clonotype with a few counts. This chain uses TRBV4-2 with TRBJ1-2; 11 bases match TRBD1. CDR3 length: 16 residues. Germline V lookup: CDR1 LGHNA, CDR2 YNFKEQ. Trimming cost V 2 bases and J 9 bases; bases outside gene matches: 11. The CDR3 bases are TGTGCCAGCAGCCAAAAAGTACGGACAGGGGGCATCAGCTACACCTTC. It translates to CASSQKVRTGGISYTF.

The rearrangement joins TRBV12-3 or TRBV12-4 to TRBJ2-1; D is perhaps TRBD2 (7 bases). Trimming left V 5 bases short and J 2 bases short, with 13 bases between. The CDR3 has 15 residues. The CDR3: CASSGGAVAYNEQFF. CDR3 bases: TGTGCCAGCAGTGGGGGGGCCGTAGCCTACAATGAGCAGTTCTTC.

The CDR3 protein is CASSQPGGAPLYF. CDR3 nucleotide sequence: TGTGCCAGCAGCCAACCGGGGGGCGCACCATTGTACTTC. The chain couples TRBV7-2 to TRBJ2-7; D perhaps matches TRBD2 (7 bases). V gave up 5 bases and J gave up 12 bases, with 20 bases separating them. CDR3 size: 13 residues. Per germline, CDR1 SGHTA and CDR2 FQGNSA.

Many counts were recorded for this clonotype. The chain is built from TRBV5-1 and TRBJ2-7; perhaps D is TRBD1 or TRBD2 (5 bases each). Deletions cut 3 bases from V and 2 bases from J, with 12 bases between. Germline V gives CDR1 SGHRS, CDR2 YFSETQ. The CDR3 spans 14 residues. The DNA for the CDR3 is TGCGCCAGCAGCTCCGGACGGGGCCCCTACGAGCAGTACTTC. Its protein is CASSSGRGPYEQYF.

This clonotype showed up many times. The chain is built from TRBV5-1 and TRBJ2-1; no definite D call. Germline CDR1 reads SGHRS; CDR2 reads YFSETQ. The V and J ends lost 1 base and 2 bases respectively, with 7 bases between them. The CDR3 totals 14 residues. The CDR3 nucleotides read TGCGCCAGCAGCTTGAGCGCAGCCTACAATGAGCAGTTCTTC. This encodes CASSLSAAYNEQFF. Combining the CDR3 with reference TRBV5-1 and TRBJ2-1 gives the whole variable domain KAGVTQTPRYLIKTRGQQVTLSCSPISGHRSVSWYQQTPGQGLQFLFEYFSETQRNKGNFPGRFSGRQFSNSRSEMNVSTLELGDSALYLCASSLSAAYNEQFFGPGTRLTVL.

This clonotype turned up a few times. The chain has TRBV25-1 and TRBJ1-2; possible D gene TRBD1, 6 bases. Trimming stripped 2 bases from V and 8 bases from J, with 15 bases between. This CDR3 is built from 14 residues. Per germline, CDR1 MGHDK and CDR2 SYGVNS. This CDR3 reads CASSEAARGGGYTF. The CDR3 DNA is TGTGCCAGCAGTGAAGCGGCCAGGGGCGGCGGCTACACCTTC.

This clonotype has just a few counts. V is TRBV2 and J is TRBJ2-1; D remains ambiguous. V lost 2 bases, J lost 3 bases, and 8 bases lay in between. This CDR3 region has 14 residues. CDR1 is SNHLY, CDR2 FYNNEI, per germline. CDR3 DNA sequence: TGTGCCAGCAGTGAACTAGTTTTCTACAATGAGCAGTTCTTC. This translates into CASSELVFYNEQFF.

In this sample, this clonotype turned up many times. The chain carries TRBV6-1 and TRBJ1-4; 8 bases are shared with TRBD1. The V and J ends lost 6 bases and 8 bases, in that order; junction bases with no gene match: 11. This CDR3 comprises 15 residues. Germline V gene sequence: CDR1 MNHNS, CDR2 SASEGT. The CDR3: CASRPSGGAGEKLFF. Written as DNA, the CDR3 is TGTGCCAGCAGGCCGTCAGGGGGCGCCGGGGAAAAACTGTTTTTT.

The chain is built from TRBV9 and TRBJ1-1; 7 bases map to TRBD1. After removal of 0 bases from V and 0 bases from J, the junction contained 5 bases not matched to a gene. The CDR3 runs to 16 residues. Germline V gene data show CDR1 as SGDLS and CDR2 as YYNGEE. The DNA of the CDR3 is TGTGCCAGCAGCGTAGATGGGACAGCTATGAACACTGAAGCTTTCTTT. Protein product: CASSVDGTAMNTEAFF.